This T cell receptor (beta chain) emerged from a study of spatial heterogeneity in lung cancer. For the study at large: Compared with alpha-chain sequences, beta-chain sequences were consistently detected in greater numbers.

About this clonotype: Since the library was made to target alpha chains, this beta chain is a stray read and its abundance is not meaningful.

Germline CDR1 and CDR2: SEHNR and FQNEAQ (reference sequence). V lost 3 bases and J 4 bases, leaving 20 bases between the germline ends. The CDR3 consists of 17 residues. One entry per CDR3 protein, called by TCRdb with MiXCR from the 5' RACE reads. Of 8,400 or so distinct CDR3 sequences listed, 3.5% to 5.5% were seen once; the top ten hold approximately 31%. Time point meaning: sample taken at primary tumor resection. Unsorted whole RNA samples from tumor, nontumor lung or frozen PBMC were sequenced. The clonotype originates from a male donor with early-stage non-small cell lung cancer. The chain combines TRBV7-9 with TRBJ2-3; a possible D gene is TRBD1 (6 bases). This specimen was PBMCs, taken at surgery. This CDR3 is CASSFKPGTPKADTQYF. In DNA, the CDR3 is TGTGCCAGCAGCTTTAAACCCGGGACACCAAAGGCAGATACGCAGTATTTT.